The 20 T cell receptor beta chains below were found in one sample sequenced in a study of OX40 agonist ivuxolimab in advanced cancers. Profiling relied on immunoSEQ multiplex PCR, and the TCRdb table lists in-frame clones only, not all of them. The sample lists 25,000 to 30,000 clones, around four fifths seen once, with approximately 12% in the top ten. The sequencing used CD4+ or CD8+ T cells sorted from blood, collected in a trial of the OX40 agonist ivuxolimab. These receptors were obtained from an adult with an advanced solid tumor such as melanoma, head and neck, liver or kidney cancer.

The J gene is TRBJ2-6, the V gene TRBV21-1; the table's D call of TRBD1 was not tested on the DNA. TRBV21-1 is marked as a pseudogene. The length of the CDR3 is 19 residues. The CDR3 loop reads CASSSRQANHSSGANVLTF. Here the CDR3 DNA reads TGTGCCAGCAGCAGTCGACAGGCGAATCACTCATCTGGGGCCAACGTCCTGACTTTC.

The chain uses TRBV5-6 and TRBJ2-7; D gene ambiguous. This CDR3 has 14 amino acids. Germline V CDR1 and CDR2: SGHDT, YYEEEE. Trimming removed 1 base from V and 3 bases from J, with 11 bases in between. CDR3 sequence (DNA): TGTGCCAGCAGCTTGTACAGACTTTACTACGAGCAGTACTTC. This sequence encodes CASSLYRLYYEQYF. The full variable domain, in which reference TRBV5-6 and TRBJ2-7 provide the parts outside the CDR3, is DAGVTQSPTHLIKTRGQQVTLRCSPKSGHDTVSWYQQALGQGPQFIFQYYEEEERQRGNFPDRFSGHQFPNYSSELNVNALLLGDSALYLCASSLYRLYYEQYFGPGTRLTVT.

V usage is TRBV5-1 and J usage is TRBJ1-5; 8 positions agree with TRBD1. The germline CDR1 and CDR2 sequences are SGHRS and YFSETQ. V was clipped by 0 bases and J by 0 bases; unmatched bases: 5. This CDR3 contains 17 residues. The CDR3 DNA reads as TGCGCCAGCAGCTTGGGGCAGGGGGCATTTAGCAATCAGCCCCAGCATTTT. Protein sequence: CASSLGQGAFSNQPQHF.

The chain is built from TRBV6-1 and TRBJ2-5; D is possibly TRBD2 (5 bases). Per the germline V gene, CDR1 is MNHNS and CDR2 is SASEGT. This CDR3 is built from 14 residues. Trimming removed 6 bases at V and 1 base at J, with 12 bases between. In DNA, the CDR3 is TGTGCCAGCAGGGGCGGGCAGAGCCAAGAGACCCAGTACTTC. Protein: CASRGGQSQETQYF.

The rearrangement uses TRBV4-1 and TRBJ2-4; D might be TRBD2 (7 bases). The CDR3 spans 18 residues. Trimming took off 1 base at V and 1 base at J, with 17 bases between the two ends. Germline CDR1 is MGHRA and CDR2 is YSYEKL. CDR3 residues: CASSQVGSGGFAKNIQYF. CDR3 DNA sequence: TGCGCCAGCAGCCAAGTTGGCTCGGGGGGCTTTGCCAAAAACATTCAGTACTTC.

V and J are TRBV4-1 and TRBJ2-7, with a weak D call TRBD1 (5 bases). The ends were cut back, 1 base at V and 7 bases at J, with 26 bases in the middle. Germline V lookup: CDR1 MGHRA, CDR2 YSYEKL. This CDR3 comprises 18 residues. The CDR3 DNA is TGCGCCAGCAGCCAAGGCACGGGCTGGACAAGCCTTGTCGAGGAGCAGTACTTC. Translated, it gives CASSQGTGWTSLVEEQYF.

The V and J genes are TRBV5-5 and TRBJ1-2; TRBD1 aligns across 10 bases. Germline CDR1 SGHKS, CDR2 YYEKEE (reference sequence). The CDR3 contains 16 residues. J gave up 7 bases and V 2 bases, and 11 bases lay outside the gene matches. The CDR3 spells CASSFDRGLGVGGYTF. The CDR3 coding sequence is TGTGCCAGCAGCTTTGACAGGGGGCTAGGAGTCGGTGGCTACACCTTC.

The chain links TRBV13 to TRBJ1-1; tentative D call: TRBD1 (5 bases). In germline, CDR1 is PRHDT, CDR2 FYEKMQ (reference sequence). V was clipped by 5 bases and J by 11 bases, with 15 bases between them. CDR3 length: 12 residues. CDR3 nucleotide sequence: TGTGCCAGCAGCCCAGGGTTTAAGGGGGCTTTCTTT. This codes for CASSPGFKGAFF.

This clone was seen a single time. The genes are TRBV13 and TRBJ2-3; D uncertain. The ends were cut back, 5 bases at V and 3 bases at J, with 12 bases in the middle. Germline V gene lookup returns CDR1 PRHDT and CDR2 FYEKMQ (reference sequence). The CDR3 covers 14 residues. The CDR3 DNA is TGTGCCAGCAGCGGCAGTGGCATGACAGATACGCAGTATTTT. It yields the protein CASSGSGMTDTQYF.

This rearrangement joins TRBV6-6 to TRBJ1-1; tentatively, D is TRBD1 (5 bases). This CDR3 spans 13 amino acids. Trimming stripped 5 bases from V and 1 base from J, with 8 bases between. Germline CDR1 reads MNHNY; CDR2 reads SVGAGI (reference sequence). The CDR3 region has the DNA TGTGCCAGCAGTCAGGGACCGAACACTGAAGCTTTCTTT. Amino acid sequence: CASSQGPNTEAFF.

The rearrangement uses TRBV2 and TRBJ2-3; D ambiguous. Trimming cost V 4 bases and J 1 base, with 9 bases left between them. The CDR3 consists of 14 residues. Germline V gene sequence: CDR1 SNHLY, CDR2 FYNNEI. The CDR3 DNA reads TGTGCCAGCAGTGGACTGATCGGCACAGATACGCAGTATTTT. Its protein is CASSGLIGTDTQYF.

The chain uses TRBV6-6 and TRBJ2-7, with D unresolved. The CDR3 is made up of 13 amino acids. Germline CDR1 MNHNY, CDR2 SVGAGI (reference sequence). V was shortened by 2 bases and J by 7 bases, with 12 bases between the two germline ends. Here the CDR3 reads CASSYRSLGEQYF. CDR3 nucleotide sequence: TGTGCCAGCAGTTACAGGTCCCTAGGGGAGCAGTACTTC.

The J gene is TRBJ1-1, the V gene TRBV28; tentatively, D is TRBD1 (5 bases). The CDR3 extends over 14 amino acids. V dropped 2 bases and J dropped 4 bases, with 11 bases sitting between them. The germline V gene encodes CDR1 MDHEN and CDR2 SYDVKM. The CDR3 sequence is CASSLVGGLTEAFF. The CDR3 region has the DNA TGTGCCAGCAGTTTAGTCGGGGGTCTCACTGAAGCTTTCTTT.

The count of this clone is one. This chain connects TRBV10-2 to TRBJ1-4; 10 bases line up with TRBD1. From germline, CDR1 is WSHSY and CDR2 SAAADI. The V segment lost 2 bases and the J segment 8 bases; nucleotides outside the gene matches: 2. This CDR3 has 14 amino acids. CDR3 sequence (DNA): TGCGCCAGCAGTGAGGAGACAGGGGGCGAAAAACTGTTTTTT. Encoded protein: CASSEETGGEKLFF.

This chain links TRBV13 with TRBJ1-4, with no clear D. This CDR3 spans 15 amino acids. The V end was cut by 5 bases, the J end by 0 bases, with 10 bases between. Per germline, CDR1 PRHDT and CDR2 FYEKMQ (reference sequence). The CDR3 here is CASSQGGSTNEKLFF. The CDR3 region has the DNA TGTGCCAGCAGCCAAGGAGGTTCAACTAATGAAAAACTGTTTTTT.

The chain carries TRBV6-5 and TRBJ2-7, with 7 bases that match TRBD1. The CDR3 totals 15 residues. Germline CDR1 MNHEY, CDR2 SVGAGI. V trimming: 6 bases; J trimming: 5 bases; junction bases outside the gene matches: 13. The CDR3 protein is CASSLSRTGPHEQYF. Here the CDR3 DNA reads TGTGCCAGCAGCCTCTCTCGGACAGGCCCACACGAGCAGTACTTC.

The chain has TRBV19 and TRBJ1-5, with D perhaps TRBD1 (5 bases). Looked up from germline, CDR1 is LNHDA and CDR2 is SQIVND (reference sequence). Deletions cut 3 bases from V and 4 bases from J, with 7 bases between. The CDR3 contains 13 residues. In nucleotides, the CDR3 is TGTGCCAGTAGTATCGGGGCAAATCAGCCCCAGCATTTT. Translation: CASSIGANQPQHF.

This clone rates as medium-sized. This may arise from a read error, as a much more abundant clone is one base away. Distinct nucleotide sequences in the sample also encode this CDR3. The CDR3 region has the DNA TGTGCCAGCAGTGACTACTATGGCTACACCTTC. Its protein is CASSDYYGYTF. The V and J genes are TRBV25-1 and TRBJ1-2; the D is unclear. Germline V gene sequence: CDR1 MGHDK, CDR2 SYGVNS. V was clipped by 3 bases and J by 3 bases, with 2 bases between them. The CDR3 extends over 11 amino acids.

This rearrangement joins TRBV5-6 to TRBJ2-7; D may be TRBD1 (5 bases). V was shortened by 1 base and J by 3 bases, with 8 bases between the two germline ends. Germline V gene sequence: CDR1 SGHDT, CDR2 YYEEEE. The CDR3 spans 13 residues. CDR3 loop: CASSLQGYYEQYF. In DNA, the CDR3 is TGTGCCAGCAGCTTGCAGGGCTACTACGAGCAGTACTTC.

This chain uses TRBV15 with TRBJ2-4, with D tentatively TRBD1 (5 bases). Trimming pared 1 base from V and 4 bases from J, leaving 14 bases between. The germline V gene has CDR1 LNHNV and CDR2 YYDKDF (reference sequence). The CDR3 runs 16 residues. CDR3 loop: CATSRGAGLVKNIQYF. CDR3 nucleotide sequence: TGTGCCACCAGCAGAGGGGCAGGGCTTGTGAAAAACATTCAGTACTTC.